Presented here are 17 T cell receptor beta chains from one specimen sequenced in a study of blood T cell repertoires in COVID-19. Sequencing used immunoSEQ multiplex PCR; TCRdb keeps in-frame clones, though not all of them. The repertoire holds more than 300,000 clones, 89% seen once, with about 9.4% in the top ten. The sequenced sample consisted of PBMCs or T cells enriched from blood (not recorded which). These receptors all come from a woman aged 25 to 39 who had recovered from COVID-19.

The genes are TRBV7-9 and TRBJ1-2; D is undetermined. CDR3 size: 11 residues. V lost 1 base to trimming and J lost 9 bases, with 6 bases between them. CDR1 and CDR2 from the germline V gene are SEHNR and FQNEAQ (reference sequence). CDR3 in amino acids: CASSLVSSYTF. DNA of the CDR3: TGTGCCAGCAGCTTAGTTTCAAGCTACACCTTC.

CDR3 amino acids: CASSSQAVPTYEQYF. Here the CDR3 DNA reads TGTGCCAGCAGCTCACAAGCGGTGCCAACCTACGAGCAGTACTTC. This chain uses TRBV13 with TRBJ2-7, with D perhaps TRBD2 (5 bases). V was shortened by 4 bases and J by 2 bases, with 15 bases between the two germline ends. The CDR3 sequence is 15 residues long. The V gene's germline CDR1 is PRHDT and CDR2 FYEKMQ (reference sequence).

J is TRBJ2-1 and V is TRBV18; D is possibly TRBD2 (5 bases). The CDR3 covers 15 residues. Trimming removed 3 bases at V and 1 base at J, with 10 bases between. Germline V gene data show CDR1 as KGHSH and CDR2 as LQKENI. The CDR3 DNA follows: TGTGCCAGCTCACCTGAGGGCTTGTCCTACAATGAGCAGTTCTTC. It specifies CASSPEGLSYNEQFF. Combining the CDR3 with reference TRBV18 and TRBJ2-1 gives the whole variable domain NAGVMQNPRHLVRRRGQEARLRCSPMKGHSHVYWYRQLPEEGLKFMVYLQKENIIDESGMPKERFSAEFPKEGPSILRIQQVVRGDSAAYFCASSPEGLSYNEQFFGPGTRLTVL.

This chain links TRBV19 with TRBJ2-7; TRBD1 matches 8 bases. Germline CDR1 reads LNHDA; CDR2 reads SQIVND (reference sequence). The CDR3 has 14 residues. The junction had 3 bases not matched to a gene; V was cut back by 3 bases and J by 2 bases. CDR3 region: CASSMEDRAYEQYF. CDR3 nucleotides: TGTGCCAGTAGTATGGAGGACAGGGCCTACGAGCAGTACTTC.

The chain uses TRBV5-1 and TRBJ2-3; 7 bases match TRBD2. Germline values: CDR1 SGHRS, CDR2 YFSETQ. V dropped 0 bases and J dropped 2; count of bases not matched to a gene: 6. This CDR3 comprises 16 residues. CDR3 nucleotides: TGCGCCAGCAGCTTGGAATGGCGGGACTACACAGATACGCAGTATTTT. This codes for CASSLEWRDYTDTQYF.

As DNA, the CDR3 is TGTGCCAGCAGCTTAGGCCTTAGTACAGGGGGAGGCTACACCTTC. Its translation: CASSLGLSTGGGYTF. The chain recombines TRBV13 with TRBJ1-2, with 8 bases matching TRBD1. Trimming removed 0 bases from V and 8 bases from J; junction bases left unmatched: 8. Germline V gives CDR1 PRHDT, CDR2 FYEKMQ (reference sequence). The CDR3 length is 15 residues.

The chain links TRBV15 to TRBJ1-6; TRBD1 matches 7 bases. The CDR3 has 16 amino acids. V shed 0 bases, J shed 14 bases, and the junction held 13 bases outside the gene matches. Germline V gives CDR1 LNHNV, CDR2 YYDKDF (reference sequence). CDR3 bases: TGTGCCACCAGCAGAGACGGCCGGGACAGTTTCTATTCCCTCCACTTT. This codes for CATSRDGRDSFYSLHF.

This chain joins TRBV7-2 and TRBJ1-5; D is unresolved. Trimming removed 2 bases from V and 6 bases from J, with 14 bases in between. Per germline, CDR1 SGHTA and CDR2 FQGNSA. The CDR3 sequence is 15 residues long. CDR3 protein: CASSLSWGGGQPQHF. DNA for the CDR3: TGTGCCAGCAGCTTAAGCTGGGGAGGTGGTCAGCCCCAGCATTTT.

The chain has TRBV9 and TRBJ2-1; 7 nucleotides line up with TRBD2. Germline V CDR1 and CDR2: SGDLS, YYNGEE. Trimming cost V 1 base and J 4 bases; bases outside gene matches: 8. The CDR3 totals 16 residues. The CDR3 nucleotides read TGTGCCAGCAGCGTAAACTCCGGGACTATGTACAATGAGCAGTTCTTC. Amino acids: CASSVNSGTMYNEQFF.

The chain has TRBV4-1 and TRBJ2-3; tentative D call: TRBD1 (5 bases). Germline CDR1 is MGHRA and CDR2 is YSYEKL. This CDR3 has 15 residues. V lost 4 bases, J lost 6 bases, and 17 bases lay in between. The CDR3 sequence is CASSPTGSSLDTQYF. In DNA, the CDR3 is TGCGCCAGCAGCCCCACAGGTTCTTCTCTGGATACGCAGTATTTT.

The rearrangement joins TRBV3-1 (or the pseudogene TRBV3-2) to TRBJ2-4; 13 bases agree with TRBD2. The CDR3 totals 15 residues. The J segment lost 4 bases and the V segment lost 7 bases, leaving 4 bases of the junction unmatched. From germline, CDR1 is LGHDT and CDR2 YNNKEL (reference sequence). The CDR3 region is CASTGTSGAKNIQYF. Here the CDR3 DNA reads TGTGCCAGCACCGGGACTAGCGGGGCGAAAAACATTCAGTACTTC.

The V call is TRBV11-2, the J call TRBJ2-1; TRBD2 agrees at 14 bases. Germline CDR1 is SGHAT and CDR2 is FQNNGV. Trimming cost V 4 bases and J 6 bases; bases outside gene matches: 2. This CDR3 is built from 15 residues. In DNA, the CDR3 is TGTGCCAGCAGCTGGGGACTAGCGGGAGCCAATGAGCAGTTCTTC. Encoded protein: CASSWGLAGANEQFF.

The V gene is TRBV19, the J gene TRBJ1-5, with D perhaps matching TRBD1 (5 bases). Trimming cost V 8 bases and J 3 bases, with 14 bases left between them. The CDR3 spans 14 residues. The V gene's germline CDR1 is LNHDA and CDR2 SQIVND (reference sequence). CDR3 in amino acids: CASGLMGPNQPQHF. DNA for the CDR3: TGTGCCAGTGGGCTTATGGGGCCCAATCAGCCCCAGCATTTT.

This rearrangement joins TRBV7-2 to TRBJ2-7; 10 nucleotides line up with TRBD2. This CDR3 comprises 15 residues. CDR1 and CDR2 from the germline V gene are SGHTA and FQGNSA. V trimming: 0 bases; J trimming: 3 bases; junction bases outside the gene matches: 2. The CDR3 here is CASSLAPSGSYEQYF. CDR3 nucleotides: TGTGCCAGCAGCTTAGCGCCTAGCGGGAGCTACGAGCAGTACTTC.

The chain has TRBV18 and TRBJ1-4, with 8 bases fitting TRBD1. V trimming: 3 bases; J trimming: 8 bases; junction bases outside the gene matches: 5. Germline CDR1 is KGHSH and CDR2 is LQKENI. This CDR3 is 14 amino acids long. The CDR3 bases are TGTGCCAGCTCACCGATGGACAGGGAGGAAAAACTGTTTTTT. Its translation is CASSPMDREEKLFF.

V usage is TRBV6-1 and J usage is TRBJ1-6; possibly TRBD1 for D (6 bases). Trimming removed 2 bases at V and 0 bases at J, with 11 bases between. This CDR3 is 17 amino acids long. The germline V gene encodes CDR1 MNHNS and CDR2 SASEGT. The CDR3 spells CASSETRGSSYNSPLHF. The CDR3 coding sequence is TGTGCCAGCAGTGAAACTAGGGGGAGCTCCTATAATTCACCCCTCCACTTT.

The rearrangement links TRBV18 to TRBJ1-5, with 7 bases matching TRBD1. The CDR3 consists of 16 residues. V gave up 6 bases and J gave up 7 bases; unmatched junction bases: 15. From germline, CDR1 is KGHSH and CDR2 LQKENI. The CDR3, as DNA: TGTGCCAGCTCCCCCCTCGACAGGGTACGAGGGCAGCCCCAGCATTTT. Amino acid sequence: CASSPLDRVRGQPQHF. The whole variable domain, filled in from reference TRBV18 and TRBJ1-5, reads NAGVMQNPRHLVRRRGQEARLRCSPMKGHSHVYWYRQLPEEGLKFMVYLQKENIIDESGMPKERFSAEFPKEGPSILRIQQVVRGDSAAYFCASSPLDRVRGQPQHFGDGTRLSIL.